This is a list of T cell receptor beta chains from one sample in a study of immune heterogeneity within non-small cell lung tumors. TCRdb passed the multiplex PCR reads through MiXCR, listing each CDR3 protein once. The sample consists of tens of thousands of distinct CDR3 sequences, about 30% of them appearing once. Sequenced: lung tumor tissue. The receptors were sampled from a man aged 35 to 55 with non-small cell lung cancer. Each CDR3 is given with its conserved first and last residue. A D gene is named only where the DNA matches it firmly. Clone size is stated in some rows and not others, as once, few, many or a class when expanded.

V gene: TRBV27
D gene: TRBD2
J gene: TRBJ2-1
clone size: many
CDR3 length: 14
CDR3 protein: CASSIGTSLGGQFF
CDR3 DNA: TGTGCCAGCAGTATTGGGACTAGCCTAGGGGGGCAGTTCTTC

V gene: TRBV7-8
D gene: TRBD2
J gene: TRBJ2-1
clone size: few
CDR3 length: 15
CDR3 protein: CASSLARGRGHEQFF
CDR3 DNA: TGTGCCAGCAGCTTAGCCCGCGGGAGGGGGCATGAGCAGTTCTTC

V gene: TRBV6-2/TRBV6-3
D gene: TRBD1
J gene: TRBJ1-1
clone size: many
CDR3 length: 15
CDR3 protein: CASSYSGQGGTEAFF
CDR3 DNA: TGTGCCAGCAGTTACTCTGGACAGGGTGGCACTGAAGCTTTCTTT

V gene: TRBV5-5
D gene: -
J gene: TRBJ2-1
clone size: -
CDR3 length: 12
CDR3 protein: CASSPNYNEQFF
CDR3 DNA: TGTGCCAGCAGCCCGAATTACAATGAGCAGTTCTTC

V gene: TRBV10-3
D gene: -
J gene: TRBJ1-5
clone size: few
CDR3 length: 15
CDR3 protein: CAISGPGNSNQPQHF
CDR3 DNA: TGTGCCATCAGTGGACCCGGAAATAGCAATCAGCCCCAGCATTTT

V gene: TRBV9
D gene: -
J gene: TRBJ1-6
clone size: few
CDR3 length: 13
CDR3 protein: CASSSSMDSPLHF
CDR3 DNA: TGTGCCAGCAGCTCATCGATGGATTCACCCCTCCACTTT

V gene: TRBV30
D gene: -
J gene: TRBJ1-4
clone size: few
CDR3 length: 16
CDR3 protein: CAWSVFGTPTNEKLFF
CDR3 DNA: TGTGCCTGGAGTGTATTCGGGACACCAACTAATGAAAAACTGTTTTTT

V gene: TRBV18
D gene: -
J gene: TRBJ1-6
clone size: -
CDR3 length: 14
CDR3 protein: CASSPGVNNSPLHF
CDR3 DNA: TGTGCCAGCTCACCGGGGGTTAATAATTCACCCCTCCACTTT

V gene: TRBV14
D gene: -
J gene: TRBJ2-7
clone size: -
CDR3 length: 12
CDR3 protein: CASSQRRTELYF
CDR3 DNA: TGTGCCAGCAGCCAGCGGAGGACCGAGCTGTACTTC

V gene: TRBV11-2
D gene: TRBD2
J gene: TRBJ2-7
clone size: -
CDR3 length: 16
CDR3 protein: CASSLGLASSSYEQYF
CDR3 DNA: TGTGCCAGCAGCCTCGGACTAGCGTCAAGCTCCTACGAGCAGTACTTC